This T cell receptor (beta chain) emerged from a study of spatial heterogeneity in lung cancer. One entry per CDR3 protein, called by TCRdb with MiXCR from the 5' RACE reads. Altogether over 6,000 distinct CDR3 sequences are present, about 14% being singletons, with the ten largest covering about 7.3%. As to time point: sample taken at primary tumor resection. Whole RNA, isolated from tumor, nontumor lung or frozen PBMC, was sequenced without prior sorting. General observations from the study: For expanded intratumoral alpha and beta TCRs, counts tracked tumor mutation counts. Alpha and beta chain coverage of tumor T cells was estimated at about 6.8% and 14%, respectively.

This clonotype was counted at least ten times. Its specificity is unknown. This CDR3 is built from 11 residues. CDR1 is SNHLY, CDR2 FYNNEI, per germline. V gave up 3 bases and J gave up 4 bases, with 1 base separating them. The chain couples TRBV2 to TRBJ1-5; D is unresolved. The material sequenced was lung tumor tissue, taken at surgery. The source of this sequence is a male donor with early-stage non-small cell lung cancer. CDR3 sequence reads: CASSENQPQHF. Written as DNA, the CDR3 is TGTGCCAGCAGTGAGAATCAGCCCCAGCATTTT.